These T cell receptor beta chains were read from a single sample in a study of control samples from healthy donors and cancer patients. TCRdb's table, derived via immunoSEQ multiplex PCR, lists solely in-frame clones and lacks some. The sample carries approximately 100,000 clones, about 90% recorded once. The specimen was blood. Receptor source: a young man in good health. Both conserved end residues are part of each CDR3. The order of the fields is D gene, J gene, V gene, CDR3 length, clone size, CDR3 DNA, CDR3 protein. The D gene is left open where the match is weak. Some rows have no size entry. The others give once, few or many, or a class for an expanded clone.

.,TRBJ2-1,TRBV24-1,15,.,TGTGCCACCAGTGATTTGAGGGGATCGTACAATGAGCAGTTCTTC,CATSDLRGSYNEQFF
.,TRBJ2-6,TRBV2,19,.,TGTGCCAGCAGTGAAGCTCAACGACTAGTCCACTCTGGGGCCAACGTCCTGACTTTC,CASSEAQRLVHSGANVLTF
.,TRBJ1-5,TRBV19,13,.,TGTGCCAGTAGCCCGGGACATTTGCAGCCCCAGCATTTT,CASSPGHLQPQHF
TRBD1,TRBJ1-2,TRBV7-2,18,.,TGTGCCAGCAGCTTAGCGCTAAGAACACGGGGACAGGGGGGAGGCTACACCTTC,CASSLALRTRGQGGGYTF
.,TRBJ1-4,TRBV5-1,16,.,TGCGCCAGCAGCCCGGGCCACAGCGCAACTAATGAAAAACTGTTTTTT,CASSPGHSATNEKLFF
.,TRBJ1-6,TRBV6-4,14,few,TGTGCCAGCAAGAGGGGGTCTTATAATTCACCCCTCCACTTT,CASKRGSYNSPLHF
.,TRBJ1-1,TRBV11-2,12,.,TGTGCCAGCAGCTTAGGGGACGTTGAAGCTTTCTTT,CASSLGDVEAFF
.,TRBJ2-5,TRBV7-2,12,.,TGTGCCAGCAGCTTCCTAGGGGAGACCCAGTACTTC,CASSFLGETQYF
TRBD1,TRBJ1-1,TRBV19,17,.,TGTGCCAGTAGGGCCGGGACAGGGGAAGGGGAGAACACTGAAGCTTTCTTT,CASRAGTGEGENTEAFF
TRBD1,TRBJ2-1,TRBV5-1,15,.,TGCGCCAGCAGCCTAAAGGGACAGCAGTACAATGAGCAGTTCTTC,CASSLKGQQYNEQFF
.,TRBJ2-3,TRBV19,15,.,TGTGCCAGTAGTGGGACCCGAGGGGGCACAGATACGCAGTATTTT,CASSGTRGGTDTQYF
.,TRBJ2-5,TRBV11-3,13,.,TGTGCCAGCAGCCCGGGACCTCGGGAGACCCAGTACTTC,CASSPGPRETQYF
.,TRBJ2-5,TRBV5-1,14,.,TGCGCCAGCAGCTTGATCGGTAATCAAGAGACCCAGTACTTC,CASSLIGNQETQYF
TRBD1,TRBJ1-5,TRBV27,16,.,TGTGCCAGCAGGCCCGGAGACAGGGTAGGTAATCAGCCCCAGCATTTT,CASRPGDRVGNQPQHF
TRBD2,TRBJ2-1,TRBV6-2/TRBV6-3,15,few,TGTGCCAGCAGTCTAGCGGAAAACTCTCACAATGAGCAGTTCTTC,CASSLAENSHNEQFF
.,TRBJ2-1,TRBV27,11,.,TGTGCCAGCATCAAATACAATGAGCAGTTCTTC,CASIKYNEQFF
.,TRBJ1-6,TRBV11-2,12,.,TGTGCCAGCAGCCCCGACACGGGGGACGTCCACTTT,CASSPDTGDVHF
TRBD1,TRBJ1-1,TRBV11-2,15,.,TGTGCCAGCAGCGAACGACAGGGGCCGCGCACTGAAGCTTTCTTT,CASSERQGPRTEAFF
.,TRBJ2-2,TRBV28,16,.,TGTGCCAGCACCGACTGGGGGAGAGGAGGGGCCGGGGAGCTGTTTTTT,CASTDWGRGGAGELFF
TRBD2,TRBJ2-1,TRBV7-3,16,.,TGTGCCAGCAGCGAATCCGGGACTAACTTGTATAATGAGCAGTTCTTC,CASSESGTNLYNEQFF
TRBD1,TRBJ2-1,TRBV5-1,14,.,TGCGCCAGCAGCCGATTGAACACAGGGGATGAGCAGTTCTTC,CASSRLNTGDEQFF
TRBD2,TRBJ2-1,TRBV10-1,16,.,TGCGCCAGCAGTGAACCCGGACTAGCGGGCTACAATGAGCAGTTCTTC,CASSEPGLAGYNEQFF
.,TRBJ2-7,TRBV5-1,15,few,TGCGCCAGCAGCGTCACGGGTTCGGGCGGCCGCGAGCAGTACTTC,CASSVTGSGGREQYF
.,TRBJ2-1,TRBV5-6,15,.,TGTGCCAGCAGCGCGGTGGACAGAATCTACAATGAGCAGTTCTTC,CASSAVDRIYNEQFF
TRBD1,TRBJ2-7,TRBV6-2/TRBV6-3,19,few,TGTGCCAGCAGTTTCTTTCCCGGGACAGGGGGCACGGGGTCCTACGAGCAGTACTTC,CASSFFPGTGGTGSYEQYF
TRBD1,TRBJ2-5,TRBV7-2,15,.,TGTGCCAGCAGCTCCTCGGGACAGTACCAAGAGACCCAGTACTTC,CASSSSGQYQETQYF